This passage covers 22 T cell receptor beta chains from one sample sequenced in a study of blood T cell repertoires in COVID-19 (TCRdb year 2020). Libraries were prepared through the immunoSEQ multiplex PCR assay. The clones in this table, taken by TCRdb from immuneACCESS, are in-frame only. Not every clone is retained; where verified, under half of the shortfall comes from an unresolved V gene, and the cause of the rest is unknown. This sample comprises 240,000 or so clones, around nine tenths of them detected only once. Jointly, the top ten make up about 9.3% of the sample. Sequencing was carried out using PBMCs or T cells enriched from blood (not recorded which). All receptors derive from a man aged 35-49 years who had recovered from COVID-19.

With respect to this clone: Germline is not matched at one junction end, which may reflect a read error. The chain has TRBV7-2 and TRBJ2-5; TRBD2 aligns across 14 bases. The CDR3 contains 14 residues. The germline V gene encodes CDR1 SGHTA and CDR2 FQGNSA. The CDR3 region has the DNA TGTGCCAGCAGCTTAGAGACTAGCGGGAGGGTCCAACACTTC. This encodes CASSLETSGRVQHF. The full variable domain, with the rest looked up from reference TRBV7-2 and TRBJ2-5, is GAGVSQSPSNKVTEKGKDVELRCDPISGHTALYWYRQSLGQGLEFLIYFQGNSAPDKSGLPSDRFSAERTGGSVSTLTIQRTQQEDSAVYLCASSLETSGRVQHFGPGTRLLVL.

The chain recombines TRBV30 with TRBJ2-5; weak D call: TRBD1 (6 bases). Germline assignment: CDR1 GTSNPN and CDR2 SVGIG (reference sequence). Between the trimmed V and J ends, which lost 0 bases and 5 bases, there was a span of 13 bases. The CDR3 runs to 14 residues. The CDR3 DNA reads TGTGCCTGGAGTGTCTCTGGGGGCAGTGAGACCCAGTACTTC. Translating it yields CAWSVSGGSETQYF.

The chain joins TRBV7-9 to TRBJ2-1; 7 bases fit TRBD2. Germline-derived CDR1 and CDR2 are SEHNR and FQNEAQ (reference sequence). J gave up 7 bases and V 1 base, and 10 bases lay outside the gene matches. CDR3 size: 16 residues. CDR3 in DNA: TGTGCCAGCAGCTTAGGGTTAGCGGGTGGTCTAAATGAGCAGTTCTTC. This gives the protein CASSLGLAGGLNEQFF.

The genes are TRBV4-2 and TRBJ1-4; TRBD1 might be the D (6 bases). V was pared by 0 bases and J by 8 bases, with 22 bases between. The germline V gene has CDR1 LGHNA and CDR2 YNFKEQ. The CDR3 runs to 18 residues. The CDR3 is CASSQDTRGVLGREKLFF. CDR3 DNA: TGTGCCAGCAGCCAAGATACCAGGGGAGTACTAGGACGGGAAAAACTGTTTTTT.

The chain is built from TRBV3-1 (or the pseudogene TRBV3-2) and TRBJ1-5; D is unresolved. Germline CDR1 and CDR2: LGHDT and YNNKEL (reference sequence). V was shortened by 1 base and J by 0 bases, with 13 bases between the two germline ends. The CDR3 sequence is 17 residues long. The CDR3 protein is CASSQGKAGPSNQPQHF. CDR3 in DNA: TGTGCCAGCAGCCAAGGGAAAGCAGGCCCTAGCAATCAGCCCCAGCATTTT.

The CDR3 protein is CATSRGLAGLEDTQYF. CDR3 coding DNA: TGTGCCACCAGCAGGGGACTAGCGGGGCTGGAAGATACGCAGTATTTT. This rearrangement joins TRBV15 to TRBJ2-3, with 13 bases matching TRBD2. The germline V gene encodes CDR1 LNHNV and CDR2 YYDKDF (reference sequence). Trimming removed 3 bases from V and 5 bases from J; junction bases left unmatched: 5. CDR3 length equals 16 residues.

The chain recombines TRBV29-1 with TRBJ1-2; 9 bases agree with TRBD1. The CDR3 spans 13 residues. CDR1 and CDR2 from the germline V gene are SQVTM and ANQGSEA. V gave up 7 bases and J gave up 4 bases; unmatched junction bases: 7. The CDR3 bases are TGCAGCGCCGCAGTACAGGGGGCCTATGGCTACACCTTC. This gives the protein CSAAVQGAYGYTF. The whole variable domain, remainder taken from reference TRBV29-1 and TRBJ1-2, is SAVISQKPSRDICQRGTSLTIQCQVDSQVTMMFWYRQQPGQSLTLIATANQGSEATYESGFVIDKFPISRPNLTFSTLTVSNMSPEDSSIYLCSAAVQGAYGYTFGSGTRLTVV.

V usage is TRBV19 and J usage is TRBJ2-6; no clear D. Germline V lookup: CDR1 LNHDA, CDR2 SQIVND (reference sequence). The CDR3 contains 15 residues. Trimming took 4 bases from V and 4 from J, leaving 11 bases between them. CDR3 amino acids: CASSTLKAGANVLTF. The CDR3 DNA follows: TGTGCCAGTAGTACCCTTAAAGCGGGGGCCAACGTCCTGACTTTC.

The CDR3 reads CASSDTSGAGELFF. CDR3 DNA sequence: TGTGCCAGCAGTGACACTAGCGGGGCCGGGGAGCTGTTTTTT. This sequence joins TRBV6-4 and TRBJ2-2; TRBD2 matches at 10 bases. CDR3 length equals 14 residues. CDR1 is MRHNA, CDR2 SNTAGT, per germline. Trimming at V came to 2 bases and at J to 6 bases, leaving 0 bases not matched to a gene.

The chain links TRBV9 to TRBJ1-4; TRBD1 matches at 9 bases. Trimming took 4 bases from V and 7 from J; bases not matched to a gene: 11. This CDR3 has 16 amino acids. The germline V gene has CDR1 SGDLS and CDR2 YYNGEE. CDR3 residues: CASSLRPTGGGEKLFF. The CDR3 DNA reads TGTGCCAGCAGCCTCCGCCCGACAGGGGGTGGTGAAAAACTGTTTTTT. The complete variable domain, with remaining parts taken from reference TRBV9 and TRBJ1-4, reads DSGVTQTPKHLITATGQRVTLRCSPRSGDLSVYWYQQSLDQGLQFLIQYYNGEERAKGNILERFSAQQFPDLHSELNLSSLELGDSALYFCASSLRPTGGGEKLFFGSGTQLSVL.

The rearrangement uses TRBV6-5 and TRBJ1-2; no firm D call. Germline V CDR1 and CDR2: MNHEY, SVGAGI. The CDR3 has 14 amino acids. Trimming cost V 4 bases and J 0 bases, with 9 bases left between them. The CDR3 bases are TGTGCCAGCAGTTCCTCGGGAGCTAACTATGGCTACACCTTC. Translation gives CASSSSGANYGYTF.

The chain has TRBV6-6 and TRBJ2-3; 9 bases are shared with TRBD1. CDR3 length: 15 residues. Trimming removed 6 bases from V and 3 bases from J; junction bases left unmatched: 7. From germline, CDR1 is MNHNY and CDR2 SVGAGI (reference sequence). The chain's CDR3 is CASSPGQGTTDTQYF. CDR3 DNA: TGTGCCAGCAGCCCGGGACAGGGTACGACAGATACGCAGTATTTT.

The chain couples TRBV18 to TRBJ2-7; 12 bases match TRBD2. Germline loops: CDR1 KGHSH, CDR2 LQKENI. V shed 2 bases, J shed 6 bases, and the junction held 14 bases outside the gene matches. This CDR3 has 18 amino acids. CDR3 sequence: CASSPETSGRFPPCEQYF. The CDR3 DNA reads as TGTGCCAGCTCACCAGAGACTAGCGGGAGATTTCCCCCCTGCGAGCAGTACTTC.

A few counts support this clone. The V call is TRBV2, the J call TRBJ1-5, with D uncertain. This CDR3 has 16 residues. The V end was cut by 1 base, the J end by 0 bases, with 10 bases between. From germline, CDR1 is SNHLY and CDR2 FYNNEI. The CDR3 here is CASSEELPSSNQPQHF. The CDR3 DNA reads TGTGCCAGCAGTGAAGAATTGCCCAGTAGCAATCAGCCCCAGCATTTT.

This chain joins TRBV5-4 and TRBJ2-1, with 13 bases identical to TRBD2. This CDR3 spans 15 amino acids. J lost 10 bases, V lost 6 bases, and 10 bases had no gene match. The germline V gene encodes CDR1 SGHNT and CDR2 YYREEE (reference sequence). DNA for the CDR3: TGTGCCAGCACCCGTGGACTAGCGGGAGATCGCGAGCAGTTCTTC. It encodes CASTRGLAGDREQFF.

The genes are TRBV19 and TRBJ1-2, with D perhaps matching TRBD1 (6 bases). V gave up 5 bases and J gave up 2 bases, with 15 bases separating them. Germline CDR1 is LNHDA and CDR2 is SQIVND (reference sequence). The CDR3 length is 15 residues. The CDR3 DNA reads as TGTGCCAGTAGTGTTAAGACAGGAGGAAACTATGGCTACACCTTC. It translates to CASSVKTGGNYGYTF.

The chain combines TRBV7-8 with TRBJ2-7; the D gene is possibly TRBD2 (6 bases). The V gene's germline CDR1 is SGHVS and CDR2 FQNEAQ. CDR3 length equals 17 residues. Trimming took 0 bases from V and 2 from J, leaving 17 bases between them. As DNA, the CDR3 is TGTGCCAGCAGCTTAGCAGGGCACCGGGACTCAACCTACGAGCAGTACTTC. Translating gives CASSLAGHRDSTYEQYF.

The gene calls are TRBV25-1 and TRBJ2-3; a weak D match, TRBD1 (5 bases). Germline V gene sequence: CDR1 MGHDK, CDR2 SYGVNS. Deletions cut 5 bases from V and 3 bases from J, with 9 bases between. The CDR3 runs to 13 residues. In DNA form, the CDR3 reads TGTGCCAGCAGTCCCCAGGGAACAGATACGCAGTATTTT. Its protein is CASSPQGTDTQYF.

The chain joins TRBV18 to TRBJ2-2, with D tentatively TRBD1 (6 bases). The CDR3 loop spans 15 amino acids. Germline values: CDR1 KGHSH, CDR2 LQKENI. V was trimmed by 4 bases and J by 4 bases, leaving 13 bases between them. The CDR3 sequence is CASSRSTDSTGELFF. CDR3 coding DNA: TGTGCCAGCTCACGATCCACGGACAGCACCGGGGAGCTGTTTTTT.

The chain has TRBV18 and TRBJ2-7, with TRBD1 matching over 10 bases. J lost 6 bases, V lost 3 bases, and 5 bases had no gene match. This CDR3 has 14 amino acids. Germline V gene lookup returns CDR1 KGHSH and CDR2 LQKENI. Here the CDR3 reads CASSPGTGVREQYF. The DNA for the CDR3 is TGTGCCAGCTCACCCGGGACAGGGGTTCGCGAGCAGTACTTC.

The chain recombines TRBV7-6 with TRBJ2-3, with 7 bases aligning to TRBD2. This CDR3 is 15 amino acids long. The V gene end was trimmed by 0 bases and the J gene end by 6 bases; junction bases not matched to a gene: 6. Per germline, CDR1 SGHVS and CDR2 FNYEAQ. The CDR3 sequence: CASSLAGAGLDTQYF. CDR3 bases: TGTGCCAGCAGCTTAGCGGGAGCGGGATTGGATACGCAGTATTTT. Drawing the rest from reference TRBV7-6 and TRBJ2-3, the complete variable domain is GAGVSQSPRYKVTKRGQDVALRCDPISGHVSLYWYRQALGQGPEFLTYFNYEAQQDKSGLPNDRFSAERPEGSISTLTIQRTEQRDSAMYRCASSLAGAGLDTQYFGPGTRLTVL.

V gene TRBV3-1 (or the pseudogene TRBV3-2) combines with J gene TRBJ2-3; 8 bases are shared with TRBD2. The length of the CDR3 is 16 residues. The V gene end was trimmed by 0 bases and the J gene end by 5 bases; junction bases not matched to a gene: 7. CDR1 is LGHDT and CDR2 is YNNKEL in the germline V gene (reference sequence). DNA for the CDR3: TGTGCCAGCAGCCAAGATCCGGCGGGAGGAGTAGATACGCAGTATTTT. Translating gives CASSQDPAGGVDTQYF.